The T cell receptor (beta chain) described here comes from a study of cytomegalovirus exposure and HLA in healthy donors. Study results and caveats: Rarity marked most TCR sequences, yet some public TCRs occurred in many donors.

Researchers ran the PCR with 60 Vbeta and 13 Jbeta primers. The table came from immunoSEQ multiplex PCR; TCRdb's copy has only in-frame clones and leaves some out. Of some 130,000 clones listed, roughly four fifths are singletons. As regards this clone: Its cognate antigen is unknown.

V shed 4 bases and J 5 bases; nucleotides not matched to a gene: 8. CDR1 SGHRS and CDR2 YFSETQ come from the germline V gene. This CDR3 is 15 amino acids long. The chain recombines TRBV5-1 with TRBJ1-1; TRBD1 agrees at 10 bases. The sequenced sample consisted of PBMCs. The TCR originated in a young man in good health and CMV-seronegative. CDR3 nucleotide sequence: TGCGCCAGCAGCGACTGGGACAGGGGAGGAACTGAAGCTTTCTTT. It is translated as CASSDWDRGGTEAFF.